The 3 T cell receptor beta chains reported below all come from one sample, sequenced in a study of radiation and T cells in renal cell carcinoma. Sample time point: baseline pretreatment blood. Treatment in this sample: 15 Gy SBRT to primary tumor, nephrectomy 4 weeks later. Repertoires were generated with immunoSEQ multiplex PCR, while TCRdb's copy carries only in-frame clones and drops some. In the table there are about 140,000 clones, approximately 87% of which are singletons. The input for sequencing was blood, taken from a patient whose treatment included radiotherapy and nephrectomy. The source of these receptors is a woman between 50 and 59 years old with renal cell carcinoma.

V and J are TRBV4-2 and TRBJ2-5; D is unresolved. The CDR3 runs to 15 residues. The germline CDR1 and CDR2 sequences are LGHNA and YNFKEQ. V lost 0 bases and J 1 base, leaving 9 bases between the germline ends. CDR3 sequence: CASSQEKLTQETQYF. The CDR3 DNA reads TGTGCCAGCAGCCAAGAGAAGCTCACCCAAGAGACCCAGTACTTC.

This chain uses TRBV15 with TRBJ1-1; no reliable D call. The germline V gene has CDR1 LNHNV and CDR2 YYDKDF (reference sequence). The V gene lost 1 base and the J gene lost 10 bases, with 16 bases spanning the gap. The CDR3 runs to 14 residues. CDR3 protein: CATSRADSLGGAFF. CDR3 sequence (DNA): TGTGCCACCAGCAGAGCGGATTCTCTCGGAGGAGCTTTCTTT.

The chain is built from TRBV5-1 and TRBJ2-5, with D hard to call. V shed 2 bases and J shed 0 bases, with 8 bases lying between them. Germline V lookup: CDR1 SGHRS, CDR2 YFSETQ. This CDR3 is built from 14 residues. CDR3 sequence: CASSFGGHQETQYF. The CDR3 DNA reads as TGCGCCAGCAGCTTCGGCGGACACCAAGAGACCCAGTACTTC. Combining the CDR3 with reference TRBV5-1 and TRBJ2-5 gives the whole variable domain KAGVTQTPRYLIKTRGQQVTLSCSPISGHRSVSWYQQTPGQGLQFLFEYFSETQRNKGNFPGRFSGRQFSNSRSEMNVSTLELGDSALYLCASSFGGHQETQYFGPGTRLLVL.